This is a list of T cell receptor beta chains from one sample in a study of blood T cells in healthy people across ages. TCRdb reanalysed the 5' RACE reads using MiXCR and keeps one entry per CDR3 protein. The sample records 600,000 or so distinct CDR3 sequences, roughly 48% being singletons. The sample taken for sequencing was blood. The receptors originated from an elderly man in good health. CDR3s include the opening cysteine and the closing phenylalanine or tryptophan. The order of the fields is CDR3 length, V gene, clone size, D gene, J gene, CDR3 DNA, CDR3 protein. The D gene is left open where the match is weak. Clone size, where shown, is once, few, many, or a class for clones that have expanded.

14	TRBV6-2/TRBV6-3	few	TRBD1	TRBJ1-1	TGTGCCAGCGGCGAGCAGGGGGCGATCCCTGAAGCTTTCTTT	CASGEQGAIPEAFF
15	TRBV3-1	-	-	TRBJ2-5	TGTGCCAGCAGCCAAGATCCGCGGGGGCCCTTTGAGCAGTACTTC	CASSQDPRGPFEQYF
14	TRBV6-2/TRBV6-3	many	TRBD2	TRBJ2-1	TGTGCCAGCAGTAGCGGGGGGGGTTACAATGAGCAGTTCTTC	CASSSGGGYNEQFF
15	TRBV18	-	TRBD1	TRBJ2-7	TGTGCCAGCTCACCACCGACAGGGGGCTACTACGAGCAGTACTTC	CASSPPTGGYYEQYF
12	TRBV10-3	-	-	TRBJ2-3	TGTGCCATCAGTCGACCCACAGATACGCAGTATTTT	CAISRPTDTQYF
16	TRBV4-3	-	-	TRBJ2-3	TGCGCCAGCAGCCAAGAGCCAGTCGAGGGCACAGATACGCAGTATTTT	CASSQEPVEGTDTQYF
16	TRBV20-1	-	-	TRBJ1-2	TGCAGTGCTAGAGGAGGTTGGGGGGGCTCTAGCTATGGCTACACCTTC	CSARGGWGGSSYGYTF
13	TRBV10-3	-	-	TRBJ2-3	TGTGCCATCAGCGTACTAAGCACAGATACGCAGTATTTT	CAISVLSTDTQYF
12	TRBV20-1	-	-	TRBJ1-2	TGCAGTGCTGACGGACAGCACTATGGCTACACCTTC	CSADGQHYGYTF
16	TRBV7-9	-	TRBD2	TRBJ2-3	TGTGCCAGCAGCCAGACTAGCGGGAGTGTCACAGATACGCAGTATTTT	CASSQTSGSVTDTQYF
17	TRBV7-2	-	-	TRBJ2-1	TGTGCCAGCAGCTCTCCTTGGGGCGGGCACTCCTACAATGAGCAGTTCTTC	CASSSPWGGHSYNEQFF
12	TRBV20-1	once	-	TRBJ2-5	TGCAGTGCCCACGTTGGGATGGAGACCCAGTACTTC	CSAHVGMETQYF
13	TRBV29-1	few	TRBD1	TRBJ2-7	TGCAGCGTTGAATCCGGGACAGCCTACGAGCAGTACTTC	CSVESGTAYEQYF
13	TRBV7-2	-	-	TRBJ1-1	TGTGCCAGCAGCTTCACAGGTTGGACTGAAGCTTTCTTT	CASSFTGWTEAFF
13	TRBV6-6	many	-	TRBJ1-1	TGTGCCACCTCGACAGGTCCATTCGGGGAAGCTTTCTTT	CATSTGPFGEAFF
13	TRBV20-1	-	-	TRBJ2-7	TGCAGTGCTAGGGGACTGCTCTCCTACGAGCAGTACTTC	CSARGLLSYEQYF
19	TRBV20-1	few	TRBD2	TRBJ2-7	TGCAGTGCTTCCGCTATCCCGGGACTAGCGGGAGGGGAAAAATACGAGCAGTACTTC	CSASAIPGLAGGEKYEQYF
18	TRBV7-2	-	TRBD1	TRBJ1-2	TGTGCCAGCAGCCCCCGGAGAGGGTGGCAGGGGGCAAACTATGGCTACACCTTC	CASSPRRGWQGANYGYTF
17	TRBV7-2	few	TRBD2	TRBJ2-1	TGTGCCAGCAGAAAAACTACCGGGACTAGCGGCTACAATGAGCAGTTCTTC	CASRKTTGTSGYNEQFF
15	TRBV5-1	-	TRBD1	TRBJ1-4	TGCGCCAGCAGCCCCTGGACAGGGTCTAATGAAAAACTGTTTTTT	CASSPWTGSNEKLFF
16	TRBV7-2	-	-	TRBJ2-1	TGTGCCAGCAGCTTCTCCGGGGCTGGCGGGTACAATGAGCAGTTCTTC	CASSFSGAGGYNEQFF
16	TRBV6-6	few	-	TRBJ1-2	TGTGCCAGCAGTTACTCGTCGGCAGTATCTAACTATGGCTACACCTTC	CASSYSSAVSNYGYTF
17	TRBV6-2/TRBV6-3	once	-	TRBJ2-2	TGTGCCAGCAAAACCCCAAAAGGGACAACCCTTACCGGGGAGCTGTTTTTT	CASKTPKGTTLTGELFF
15	TRBV20-1	-	TRBD1	TRBJ2-7	TGCAGTGCTGGGGGCAGGAGACAGGGCCACTACGAGCAGTACTTC	CSAGGRRQGHYEQYF
14	TRBV29-1	-	-	TRBJ2-1	TGCAGCGTGAAAAGAGGGGGGTTTTACAATGAGCAGTTCTTC	CSVKRGGFYNEQFF
15	TRBV27	-	TRBD1	TRBJ1-2	TGTGCCAGCAGCCCCGGGGGCGGGGACAGCTATGGCTACACCTTC	CASSPGGGDSYGYTF
12	TRBV20-1	few	-	TRBJ1-2	TGCAGTGCTAGACCTGACAGCTATGGCTACACCTTC	CSARPDSYGYTF
14	TRBV28	-	-	TRBJ2-2	TGTGCCAGCATTCCTACTTGGCGGACCGGGGAGCTGTTTTTT	CASIPTWRTGELFF
14	TRBV6-2/TRBV6-3	-	TRBD2	TRBJ2-2	TGTGCCAGCCAATTCGGACTAGCCACCGGGGAGCTGTTTTTT	CASQFGLATGELFF
13	TRBV12-3/TRBV12-4	many	-	TRBJ2-1	TGTGCCAGCAGTTTCGGCAGGGACAATGAGCAGTTCTTC	CASSFGRDNEQFF
12	TRBV6-2/TRBV6-3	few	-	TRBJ2-1	TGTGCCAGCAGCCCCGTTCCAAATGAGCAGTTCTTC	CASSPVPNEQFF
15	TRBV7-2	-	TRBD2	TRBJ2-5	TGTGCCAGCAGCTCCGTCGGGGGGGGACAAGAGACCCAGTACTTC	CASSSVGGGQETQYF
15	TRBV12-3/TRBV12-4	few	-	TRBJ2-3	TGTGCCAGCAGTTTTGGTGGTCTGGGCACAGATACGCAGTATTTT	CASSFGGLGTDTQYF
14	TRBV20-1	few	TRBD2	TRBJ2-1	TGCAGTGCTACTAGCGGGAGGGCCTTCGGTGAGCAGTTCTTC	CSATSGRAFGEQFF
13	TRBV25-1	few	-	TRBJ2-7	TGTGCCAGCAGTGCCCATGGGTTCCACGAGCAGTACTTC	CASSAHGFHEQYF
14	TRBV30	-	-	TRBJ1-5	TGTGCCTGGAGTGGAGGAGTGGATTTCCAGTCCCAGCATTTT	CAWSGGVDFQSQHF
13	TRBV29-1	-	TRBD1	TRBJ2-7	TGCAGCGTAGACAGGGGGCAAGGCTACGAGCAGTACTTC	CSVDRGQGYEQYF
15	TRBV7-2	-	-	TRBJ1-6	TGTGCCAGCAGCCTTATGCAGACTGATAATTCACCCCTCCACTTT	CASSLMQTDNSPLHF
15	TRBV6-5	-	TRBD2	TRBJ2-3	TGTGCCAGCAGTTACGCGGGGGTATTCACAGATACGCAGTATTTT	CASSYAGVFTDTQYF
15	TRBV2	-	-	TRBJ2-7	TGTGCCTGCAGTGCCCCTAGGGGGGGAAAATACGAGCAGTACTTC	CACSAPRGGKYEQYF
14	TRBV20-1	few	TRBD2	TRBJ2-3	TGCAGTGCTAGGAGGCGGGGGAGCACAGATACGCAGTATTTT	CSARRRGSTDTQYF
14	TRBV6-5	many	-	TRBJ2-7	TGTGCCAGCCGCCGAGCCTATTTAGCCCACGAGCAGTACTTC	CASRRAYLAHEQYF
17	TRBV20-1	-	-	TRBJ2-3	TGCAGTGCTAAGCCATTGCGACCCCGGGGGAGCCTAGATACGCAGTATTTT	CSAKPLRPRGSLDTQYF
16	TRBV15	-	-	TRBJ1-2	TGTGCCACCAGCAGAGATCTAGGAGGGGCGAATTATGGCTACACCTTC	CATSRDLGGANYGYTF
13	TRBV20-1	-	-	TRBJ2-1	TGCAGTGCTATCGGGATAGCCTACAATGAGCAGTTCTTC	CSAIGIAYNEQFF
14	TRBV6-2/TRBV6-3	-	-	TRBJ1-1	TGTGCCAGCAGTTACCCCAGACCAAGGACTGAAGCTTTCTTT	CASSYPRPRTEAFF
15	TRBV7-9	-	-	TRBJ2-5	TGTGCCAGCAGCTTATGGCTGGCAGGTCAAGAGACCCAGTACTTC	CASSLWLAGQETQYF
14	TRBV20-1	-	-	TRBJ2-5	TGCAGTGCTAGAGATCGGGAACCAAAAGAGACCCAGTACTTC	CSARDREPKETQYF
15	TRBV7-8	-	-	TRBJ2-7	TGTGCCAGCAGCCAAGGGCCGGCGGCCTACTACGAGCAGTACTTC	CASSQGPAAYYEQYF
15	TRBV4-3	few	-	TRBJ2-1	TGCGCCAGCAGCCAAGATCTAGGAGGCGGCAATGAGCAGTTCTTC	CASSQDLGGGNEQFF
11	TRBV20-1	-	-	TRBJ2-3	TGCAGTGCTAAAACTCAGGATACGCAGTATTTT	CSAKTQDTQYF
14	TRBV4-2	many	-	TRBJ2-3	TGTGCCAGCAGCCAAGATGGCAGCACAGATACGCAGTATTTT	CASSQDGSTDTQYF
12	TRBV20-1	-	TRBD1	TRBJ2-2	TGCAGCGCGACAGGGGGCCACGGGGAGCTGTTTTTT	CSATGGHGELFF
16	TRBV20-1	-	TRBD1	TRBJ2-7	TGCAGTGCTAGTTCTGCGGGACAGGGTAGTATGGGCGAGCAGTACTTC	CSASSAGQGSMGEQYF
15	TRBV7-9	few	-	TRBJ2-6	TGTGCCAGCAGCCCGCCCCAGCTGGAGGCCAACGTCCTGACTTTC	CASSPPQLEANVLTF